Listed below are T cell receptor beta chains from one sample, sequenced in a study of TIL therapy for anti-PD-1-resistant metastatic lung cancer. Method: immunoSEQ multiplex PCR; TCRdb's copy keeps in-frame clones and lacks some. The sample has some 13,000 clones; about three fifths are singletons. The sample was tumor tissue, taken at baseline. These receptors came from a woman between 30 and 80 years old with non-small cell lung cancer. CDR3s include the opening cysteine and the closing phenylalanine or tryptophan. Each record gives: V gene, clone size, J gene, D gene, CDR3 DNA, CDR3 protein. A D gene is named only where the DNA matches it firmly. The size entry is marked missing in some rows and otherwise reads once, few, many or a size class.

>TRBV7-8|NA|TRBJ2-3|TRBD2
TGTGCCAGCAGCTGGAGCCGGGGGGACACAGATACGCAGTATTTT
CASSWSRGDTDTQYF
>TRBV19|NA|TRBJ2-1|NA
TGTGCCAGCTTGGACCGCCCGGGGAATGAGCAGTTCTTC
CASLDRPGNEQFF
>TRBV5-1|NA|TRBJ1-4|TRBD1
TGCGCCAGCAGCTTGGCCCCCGGGACAGCTAATGAAAAACTGTTTTTT
CASSLAPGTANEKLFF
>TRBV5-6|NA|TRBJ2-1|NA
TGTGCCAGCAGCTTATCGGGCCCAGTGAATGAGCAGTTCTTC
CASSLSGPVNEQFF
>TRBV7-9|NA|TRBJ1-2|TRBD1
TGTGCCAGCAGCTTAGTGGACAGGGATAATGGCTACACCTTC
CASSLVDRDNGYTF
>TRBV5-1|NA|TRBJ2-7|TRBD1
TGCGCCAGCAGCTTGGGGGACAGTTCCTACGAGCAGTACTTC
CASSLGDSSYEQYF
>TRBV4-3|once|TRBJ1-5|NA
TGCGCCAGCAGCCAAGATGGGCAGAGCAATCAGCCCCAGCATTTT
CASSQDGQSNQPQHF
>TRBV5-6|NA|TRBJ2-7|NA
TGTGCCAGCAGCCGGACCCAGTACGAGCAGTACTTC
CASSRTQYEQYF
>TRBV28|few|TRBJ1-5|TRBD1
TGTGCCAGCAGTTCCCTGGACAGGGTCAATCAGCCCCAGCATTTT
CASSSLDRVNQPQHF
>TRBV7-8|NA|TRBJ2-3|NA
TGTGCCAGCAGCTTAGCTCCTCTTCGGCGGGCGGCAGATACGCAGTATTTT
CASSLAPLRRAADTQYF
>TRBV7-3|NA|TRBJ2-1|NA
TGTGCCAGCAGTAGAGAAGGGTCCTACGGCTACAATGAGCAGTTCTTC
CASSREGSYGYNEQFF
>TRBV28|NA|TRBJ2-7|NA
TGTGCCAGCAGTCGAATGTCCGAGCAGTACTTC
CASSRMSEQYF
>TRBV19|medium-sized|TRBJ1-5|TRBD1
TGTGCCAGTAGTATACAGGGGGCGGGCAATCAGCCCCAGCATTTT
CASSIQGAGNQPQHF
>TRBV15|once|TRBJ1-2|NA
TGTGCCACCAGCAGAGATTCCGTCAGGATCTATGGCTACACCTTC
CATSRDSVRIYGYTF
>TRBV6-6|NA|TRBJ1-2|NA
TGTGCCAGCAGCCTTGACGGAGGCTCGACGGGCTACACCTTC
CASSLDGGSTGYTF
>TRBV6-1|NA|TRBJ1-2|TRBD1
TGTGCCAGCAGTGAGAGACAGGGAGGTGGCTACACCTTC
CASSERQGGGYTF
>TRBV6-5|NA|TRBJ1-2|TRBD1
TGTGCCAGCAGCCTACAGGGGGCCCATGGCTACACCTTC
CASSLQGAHGYTF
>TRBV4-3|NA|TRBJ1-5|TRBD1
TGCGCCAGCAGCCATGGGACAGTCAATCAGCCCCAGCATTTT
CASSHGTVNQPQHF
>TRBV6-1|NA|TRBJ2-5|NA
TGTGCCAGCAGTTTACAGGGAAATGGACAAGAGACCCAGTACTTC
CASSLQGNGQETQYF
>TRBV6-5|NA|TRBJ2-7|NA
TGTGCCGGCAGTTATGCGTCTGCCGATCGGGAGCAGTACTTC
CAGSYASADREQYF
>TRBV4-3|NA|TRBJ2-1|NA
TGCGCCAGCAGCCAAGATGGTAACAGGTACAATGAGCAGTTCTTC
CASSQDGNRYNEQFF
>TRBV30|few|TRBJ1-2|NA
TGTGCCTGGAGTGTCTCCGCGTATGGCTACACCTTC
CAWSVSAYGYTF
>TRBV6-5|NA|TRBJ1-1|TRBD1
TGTGCCAGCAGCAGACAGGGGGCTAACACTGAAGCTTTCTTT
CASSRQGANTEAFF
>TRBV6-4|NA|TRBJ2-1|TRBD2
TGTGCCAGCAGTTTGCCGGGAGGGGCCTACAATGAGCAGTTCTTC
CASSLPGGAYNEQFF
>TRBV28|NA|TRBJ1-2|TRBD1
TGTGCCAGCAGGACGACAGGGATCAACTATGGCTACACCTTC
CASRTTGINYGYTF
>TRBV5-1|once|TRBJ2-1|TRBD2
TGCGCCAGCAGCTATACATGGGAGGGATCTTACAATGAGCAGTTCTTC
CASSYTWEGSYNEQFF
>TRBV5-6|NA|TRBJ2-5|TRBD2
TGTGCCAGCAGCGTGGGACTATCCTCCCAAGAGACCCAGTACTTC
CASSVGLSSQETQYF
>TRBV6-5|NA|TRBJ2-1|TRBD2
TGTGCCAGCAGTTACTCGATAGCGGGGGGTTACAATGAGCAGTTCTTC
CASSYSIAGGYNEQFF
>TRBV9|few|TRBJ1-6|TRBD1
TGTGCCAGCAGCCCTGACAGGGATTTATCACCCCTCCACTTT
CASSPDRDLSPLHF
>TRBV15|NA|TRBJ2-7|NA
TGTGCCACCAGCCGCGCCAGCGGAAGCTCCTACGAGCAGTACTTC
CATSRASGSSYEQYF
>TRBV5-1|few|TRBJ1-1|NA
TGCGCCAGCAGCTCTTCGAGGACGGGCAACACTGAAGCTTTCTTT
CASSSSRTGNTEAFF
>TRBV7-8|NA|TRBJ2-2|TRBD2
TGTGCCAGCAGCCGGACTAGCGAAATTTTCGGGGAGCTGTTTTTT
CASSRTSEIFGELFF
>TRBV14|few|TRBJ1-2|NA
TGTGCCAGCAGCCACAACAGGGCAGGAATATATGGCTACACCTTC
CASSHNRAGIYGYTF
>TRBV10-2|NA|TRBJ2-6|NA
TGCGCCAGCAGTTCCTCTGGGGCCAACGTCCTGACTTTC
CASSSSGANVLTF
>TRBV5-1|NA|TRBJ2-2|TRBD1
TGCGCCAGCAGCCCCGGACAGGGGAGGCTGTTTTTT
CASSPGQGRLFF
>TRBV6-5|NA|TRBJ1-1|NA
TGTGCCAGCAGTTACTTCCGGACAGTCAACACTGAAGCTTTCTTT
CASSYFRTVNTEAFF
>TRBV6-1|NA|TRBJ2-1|NA
TGTGCCAGCGGGACTCCCCTTCGGTACAATGAGCAGTTCTTC
CASGTPLRYNEQFF
>TRBV28|NA|TRBJ1-5|NA
TGTGCCAGCGTGGTGAGGGGGGATCAGCCCCAGCATTTT
CASVVRGDQPQHF
>TRBV7-9|NA|TRBJ2-1|NA
TGTGCCAGCAGCCTAACCCCCAACGATGAGCAGTTCTTC
CASSLTPNDEQFF
>TRBV18|few|TRBJ1-5|TRBD1
TGTGCCAGCTCTCCCGAGGGACAGGGCTTCAATCAGCCCCAGCATTTT
CASSPEGQGFNQPQHF
>TRBV5-1|NA|TRBJ1-3|NA
TGCGCCAGCAGCTTGGAGGGACGGCCCTCTGGAAACACCATATATTTT
CASSLEGRPSGNTIYF